Following are 17 T cell receptor beta chains from one sample sequenced in a study of cytomegalovirus exposure and HLA in healthy donors. This PCR relied on a set of 60 Vbeta primers and 13 Jbeta primers. The protocol was immunoSEQ multiplex PCR, while the TCRdb copy is restricted to in-frame clones and leaves out a portion. The sample has 55,000 or so clones; about 84% are singletons. The sample taken for sequencing was PBMCs. The receptor set was obtained from a man between 25 and 39 years old in good health and CMV-seronegative.

J is TRBJ1-3 and V is TRBV7-2; the D gene is possibly TRBD1 (5 bases). Deletions cut 0 bases from V and 4 bases from J, with 16 bases between. The length of the CDR3 is 17 residues. The germline CDR1 and CDR2 sequences are SGHTA and FQGNSA. CDR3 residues: CASSLASGGSGGNTIYF. The CDR3 region has the DNA TGTGCCAGCAGCTTAGCCTCGGGGGGGTCGGGGGGAAACACCATATATTTT.

The chain carries TRBV19 and TRBJ1-1, with 9 bases lining up with TRBD1. With V trimmed by 6 bases and J by 5 bases, 7 bases remained unmatched. The CDR3 sequence is 14 residues long. Germline CDR1 LNHDA, CDR2 SQIVND (reference sequence). CDR3 nucleotides: TGTGCCAGTAGGAAGGGACAGGGTGGGACTGAAGCTTTCTTT. This codes for CASRKGQGGTEAFF.

This clone was detected once. The chain recombines TRBV30 with TRBJ2-7; 9 nucleotides align to TRBD1. Trimming removed 3 bases from V and 2 bases from J; junction bases left unmatched: 5. The CDR3 sequence is 14 residues long. CDR1 is GTSNPN, CDR2 SVGIG, per germline (reference sequence). This CDR3 reads CAWRGTGLTYEQYF. The CDR3 DNA is TGTGCCTGGAGGGGGACAGGGTTGACCTACGAGCAGTACTTC. The full variable domain, its missing parts supplied by reference TRBV30 and TRBJ2-7, is SQTIHQWPATLVQPVGSPLSLECTVEGTSNPNLYWYRQAAGRGLQLLFYSVGIGQISSEVPQNLSASRPQDRQFILSSKKLLLSDSGFYLCAWRGTGLTYEQYFGPGTRLTVT.

In its sample, this clone was seen a few times. The chain is built from TRBV2 and TRBJ1-5; 7 bases align to TRBD1. Germline values: CDR1 SNHLY, CDR2 FYNNEI. The CDR3 is 14 amino acids. V lost 5 bases and J lost 5; bases outside the gene matches: 6. The CDR3 coding sequence is TGTGCCAGCAGTCGGGACAGCGGATATCAGCCCCAGCATTTT. Amino acid sequence: CASSRDSGYQPQHF.

This clone has only a few counts. The rearrangement links TRBV7-8 to TRBJ2-2; 11 bases align to TRBD2. Germline V CDR1 and CDR2: SGHVS, FQNEAQ. V shed 6 bases and J 7 bases; nucleotides not matched to a gene: 4. The CDR3 spans 14 residues. As DNA, the CDR3 is TGTGCCAGCAGACTAGCGGGAGCGGGCGGGGAGCTGTTTTTT. Translation gives CASRLAGAGGELFF.

The chain employs TRBV29-1 and TRBJ1-1, with 8 bases that match TRBD1. CDR1 SQVTM and CDR2 ANQGSEA come from the germline V gene. V dropped 6 bases and J dropped 5; count of bases not matched to a gene: 8. This CDR3 has 13 amino acids. CDR3 region: CSVTTQGGTEAFF. CDR3 DNA: TGCAGCGTGACTACACAGGGGGGAACTGAAGCTTTCTTT.

The V and J genes are TRBV19 and TRBJ1-2; the match to TRBD1 covers 7 bases. The junction had 9 bases not matched to a gene; V was cut back by 4 bases and J by 4 bases. The CDR3 runs to 15 residues. Germline V gene data show CDR1 as LNHDA and CDR2 as SQIVND (reference sequence). Here the CDR3 reads CASSKDRTGTYGYTF. The CDR3 DNA reads as TGTGCCAGTAGTAAGGACAGGACAGGAACCTATGGCTACACCTTC.

The gene calls are TRBV5-1 and TRBJ1-2; D ambiguous. Trimming shortened V by 0 bases and J by 5 bases, and 8 bases separated the two germline ends. The length of the CDR3 is 13 residues. Per germline, CDR1 SGHRS and CDR2 YFSETQ. The CDR3 region is CASSLGDTYGYTF. The CDR3 nucleotides read TGCGCCAGCAGCTTGGGCGACACGTATGGCTACACCTTC.

With regard to this clone: The junction differs from germline at one of its ends, possibly a read error. CDR3 DNA sequence: TGTGCTAGCAGCTTAGGGGCGGGACTAGCGGTTTACAATGAGCAGTTCTTC. Translating gives CASSLGAGLAVYNEQFF. V and J are TRBV7-7 and TRBJ2-1; TRBD2 aligns across 11 bases. The germline CDR1 and CDR2 sequences are SSHAT and FNYEAQ (reference sequence). This CDR3 has 17 residues.

The V call is TRBV11-3, the J call TRBJ2-5; D might be TRBD2 (6 bases). Germline V lookup: CDR1 SGHNT, CDR2 YENEEA. V lost 4 bases and J 2 bases, leaving 14 bases between the germline ends. The CDR3 length is 15 residues. As DNA, the CDR3 is TGTGCCAGCAGCTGGGCGGGGTTGGTGCAAGAGACCCAGTACTTC. This codes for CASSWAGLVQETQYF.

The chain is built from TRBV6-1 and TRBJ2-7; the D is unclear. CDR1 MNHNS and CDR2 SASEGT come from the germline V gene. Trimming took off 4 bases at V and 2 bases at J, with 12 bases between the two ends. The CDR3 consists of 14 residues. CDR3 sequence (DNA): TGTGCCAGCAGTGCGACTGTCCCCCCCTACGAGCAGTACTTC. Translating it yields CASSATVPPYEQYF.

The chain employs TRBV6-5 and TRBJ2-7; possibly TRBD2 for D (5 bases). There are 13 residues in the CDR3. The ends were cut back, 0 bases at V and 9 bases at J, with 12 bases in the middle. Germline CDR1 reads MNHEY; CDR2 reads SVGAGI. The CDR3 nucleotides read TGTGCCAGCAGTTACTCGACTATCGGCCGGCAGTACTTC. It is translated as CASSYSTIGRQYF.

This clone appeared a single time. This chain uses TRBV5-1 with TRBJ1-3, with TRBD1 as a possible D gene (6 bases). The V gene's germline CDR1 is SGHRS and CDR2 YFSETQ. The CDR3 sequence is 17 residues long. V lost 0 bases to trimming and J lost 2 bases, with 15 bases between them. The CDR3: CASSLALSRGAGNTIYF. CDR3 bases: TGCGCCAGCAGCTTGGCCTTGAGCAGGGGAGCTGGAAACACCATATATTTT.

The V and J genes are TRBV6-5 and TRBJ1-3, with D unclear. V lost 2 bases and J lost 0, with 5 bases in between. CDR3 length: 14 amino acids. From germline, CDR1 is MNHEY and CDR2 SVGAGI. For the CDR3, the DNA is TGTGCCAGCAGTTACGACTACTCTGGAAACACCATATATTTT. As protein: CASSYDYSGNTIYF.

V usage is TRBV10-2 and J usage is TRBJ2-1; D is possibly TRBD1 (5 bases). CDR3 length: 17 amino acids. Germline V gene lookup returns CDR1 WSHSY and CDR2 SAAADI. The ends were cut back, 3 bases at V and 0 bases at J, with 15 bases in the middle. DNA for the CDR3: TGCGCCAGCAGTGAAAGGGGCAGAAGGAGCTCCTACAATGAGCAGTTCTTC. This translates into CASSERGRRSSYNEQFF.

In its sample, this clone was seen a few times. Other DNA sequences in the sample encode the same CDR3. The chain uses TRBV16 and TRBJ1-2, with TRBD1 as a possible D gene (5 bases). The germline gives CDR1 KGHSY, CDR2 FQNENV. This CDR3 comprises 13 residues. Between the trimmed V and J ends, which lost 4 bases and 4 bases, there was a span of 10 bases. CDR3 in DNA: TGTGCCAGCAGCCCTGACAGAATCTATGGCTACACCTTC. Residues: CASSPDRIYGYTF.

Regarding this clone: Different DNA sequences within this sample yield the same CDR3. CDR3 region: CASSYQEFGTEAFF. The DNA of the CDR3 is TGCGCCAGCAGTTATCAGGAATTTGGCACTGAAGCTTTCTTT. The chain has TRBV5-1 and TRBJ1-1, with D unclear. The V and J ends lost 5 bases and 4 bases respectively, with 15 bases between them. CDR1 and CDR2 (germline): SGHRS, YFSETQ. The CDR3 length is 14 residues.